This entry is about one TCR beta chain. What it binds is not known. This specimen includes other DNA sequences encoding the same CDR3. This record belongs to a study of cytomegalovirus exposure and HLA in healthy donors. Germline V gene data show CDR1 as SNHLY and CDR2 as FYNNEI. The V gene lost 6 bases and the J gene lost 1 base, with 11 bases spanning the gap. The CDR3 runs to 14 residues. Study conclusions and caveats: According to the study, some 160 TCR beta chains were cytomegalovirus-associated.

Amplification used 60 Vbeta primers and 13 Jbeta primers. The repertoire was sequenced with immunoSEQ multiplex PCR; TCRdb's copy has only in-frame clones and lacks some. The sample lists 80,000 to 100,000 clones; under 85% were seen once. J is TRBJ2-3 and V is TRBV2; TRBD2 is a possible D gene (6 bases). The receptor comes from a man between 18 and 35 years old in good health and CMV-seropositive. The sequencing sample was made of PBMCs. The CDR3 sequence is CASRGLGGTDTQYF. CDR3 nucleotide sequence: TGTGCCAGCAGGGGACTGGGAGGCACAGATACGCAGTATTTT.